Following are 5 T cell receptor beta chains from one sample sequenced in a study of shared clonotypes between healthy human individuals. Clones were sequenced by immunoSEQ multiplex PCR, and TCRdb holds only the in-frame ones, with some missing. The table has around 320,000 clones, roughly 84% seen once. The source material was memory CD8+ T cells sorted from blood. This sample's subset: CD45RO+ cells pooled with CCR7-negative TemRA cells. These receptors originate from a man aged 18-30 years in good health.

The chain links TRBV30 to TRBJ1-6, with D tentatively TRBD1 (5 bases). The germline V and J ends were trimmed by 0 bases and 8 bases, with 14 bases remaining between them. The length of the CDR3 is 15 residues. Germline values: CDR1 GTSNPN, CDR2 SVGIG (reference sequence). The CDR3 here is CAWSVGEGQHSPLHF. The CDR3 DNA sequence: TGTGCCTGGAGTGTGGGAGAGGGGCAGCATTCACCCCTCCACTTT.

This chain links TRBV7-6 with TRBJ2-7, with D perhaps matching TRBD1 or TRBD2 (5 bases each). V lost 6 bases to trimming and J lost 2 bases, with 11 bases between them. Looked up from germline, CDR1 is SGHVS and CDR2 is FNYEAQ. The CDR3 runs 13 residues. The CDR3 loop reads CASRRDLAYEQYF. The CDR3 DNA reads TGTGCCAGCAGACGGGACCTAGCCTACGAGCAGTACTTC.

This chain links TRBV10-1 with TRBJ1-1; D is unclear. V was pared by 6 bases and J by 10 bases, with 15 bases between. The CDR3 runs to 12 residues. Per the germline V gene, CDR1 is WNHNN and CDR2 is SYGVQD (reference sequence). CDR3 DNA sequence: TGCGCCAGCAGCACTCGGCGCCTACCAGCTTTCTTT. It yields the protein CASSTRRLPAFF.

This chain joins TRBV7-6 and TRBJ2-2; tentative D call: TRBD2 (6 bases). Per the germline V gene, CDR1 is SGHVS and CDR2 is FNYEAQ. Trimming shortened V by 5 bases and J by 5 bases, and 18 bases separated the two germline ends. The CDR3 has 16 amino acids. The DNA for the CDR3 is TGTGCCAGCAGCCCCTGGGGGGAGATGAGAACCGGGGAGCTGTTTTTT. This codes for CASSPWGEMRTGELFF.

The rearrangement joins TRBV6-1 to TRBJ2-7; 7 bases match TRBD2. CDR1 is MNHNS, CDR2 SASEGT, per germline. Germline trimming cut 3 bases from V and 2 bases from J; bases unmatched to any gene: 4. The CDR3 is 14 amino acids. In nucleotides, the CDR3 is TGTGCCAGCAGTGATTCGGGGGGACCCTACGAGCAGTACTTC. Protein product: CASSDSGGPYEQYF.